These 23 T cell receptor beta chains originate from one sample sequenced in a study of CD8+CD57+ T cells in acquired aplastic anemia. For sequencing, patients were chosen who had shown expansion of CD8+CD57+ cells by flow cytometry. The TCR beta profiling, which covered VDJ combination and CDR3 sequence, was carried out using genomic DNA as the template. TCRdb ran MiXCR on the reads and lists one entry per CDR3 protein. The repertoire holds fewer than 85,000 distinct CDR3 sequences, roughly three quarters seen once, with roughly 80% in the top ten. Sequenced: sorted CD4+, CD8+, or CD8+CD57+ T cells (not recorded which) from PBMCs. These receptor sequences come from a human donor with aplastic anemia.

The rearrangement uses TRBV19 and TRBJ2-7, with 9 bases that match TRBD1. The germline CDR1 and CDR2 sequences are LNHDA and SQIVND (reference sequence). The CDR3 covers 14 residues. The ends lost 8 bases at V and 1 base at J; junction bases unmatched: 6. CDR3 residues: CASGRQGGSYEQYF. CDR3 in DNA: TGTGCCAGTGGAAGACAGGGGGGATCCTACGAGCAGTACTTC.

The chain has TRBV7-2 and TRBJ1-6, with D hard to call. From germline, CDR1 is SGHTA and CDR2 FQGNSA. Trimming pared 7 bases from V and 7 bases from J, leaving 8 bases between. The CDR3 runs 12 residues. The CDR3 region is CASTLPNSPLHF. DNA of the CDR3: TGTGCCAGCACCCTCCCGAATTCACCCCTCCACTTT.

V usage is TRBV10-3 and J usage is TRBJ2-7, with D uncertain. Germline CDR1 and CDR2: ENHRY and SYGVKD. The CDR3 extends over 12 amino acids. Trimming left V 6 bases short and J 10 bases short, with 16 bases between. Written as DNA, the CDR3 is TGTGCCATCAGGGAAAACTCGGAGAACCAGTACTTC. Translation gives CAIRENSENQYF.

This clonotype was seen only a few times. The chain combines TRBV7-3 with TRBJ1-6, with D unresolved. V lost 2 bases, J lost 10 bases, and 9 bases lay in between. The CDR3 runs 13 residues. In germline, CDR1 is SGHTA, CDR2 FQGTGA. This CDR3 is CASSLGNGSPLHF. CDR3 nucleotide sequence: TGTGCCAGCAGCTTAGGTAACGGATCACCCCTCCACTTT.

The genes are TRBV19 and TRBJ2-5, with 8 bases fitting TRBD2. Germline-derived CDR1 and CDR2 are LNHDA and SQIVND (reference sequence). Trimming removed 3 bases from V and 2 bases from J; junction bases left unmatched: 8. This CDR3 has 16 residues. The CDR3 sequence is CASSIHSGIGQETQYF. The CDR3 DNA is TGTGCCAGTAGTATCCATAGCGGGATAGGACAAGAGACCCAGTACTTC.

This clonotype was seen ten or more times. The CDR3: CASSLPGTGDYEQYF. In nucleotides, the CDR3 is TGTGCCAGCAGCCTCCCCGGGACAGGGGACTACGAGCAGTACTTC. The chain uses TRBV6-1 and TRBJ2-7; 10 positions agree with TRBD1. This CDR3 is 15 amino acids long. V shed 6 bases, J shed 3 bases, and the junction held 8 bases outside the gene matches. The V gene's germline CDR1 is MNHNS and CDR2 SASEGT.

In nucleotides, the CDR3 is TGTGCCATCAGTGAGCCCCGGGACACCACCTACGAGCAGTACTTC. Amino acids: CAISEPRDTTYEQYF. The chain joins TRBV10-3 to TRBJ2-7; the D gene is possibly TRBD1 (6 bases). With 2 bases removed from V and 2 bases from J, the gap between germline ends came to 13 bases. The germline V gene encodes CDR1 ENHRY and CDR2 SYGVKD. The CDR3 contains 15 residues.

V and J are TRBV7-9 and TRBJ2-7; D possibly uses TRBD1 or TRBD2 (5 bases each). The CDR3 consists of 14 residues. The germline CDR1 and CDR2 sequences are SEHNR and FQNEAQ (reference sequence). The ends were cut back, 5 bases at V and 5 bases at J, with 16 bases in the middle. The DNA for the CDR3 is TGTGCCAGCAGCCCGCAGGTGGGGACCAACGAGCAGTACTTC. It specifies CASSPQVGTNEQYF.

This sequence joins TRBV29-1 and TRBJ1-1; D is perhaps TRBD1 (6 bases). V gave up 3 bases and J gave up 4 bases, with 12 bases separating them. Germline assignment: CDR1 SQVTM and CDR2 ANQGSEA. There are 13 residues in the CDR3. CDR3 sequence reads: CSVEARDTTEAFF. The CDR3 nucleotides are TGCAGCGTTGAGGCCCGGGACACCACTGAAGCTTTCTTT.

This sequence joins TRBV9 and TRBJ2-1; D is undetermined. Per the germline V gene, CDR1 is SGDLS and CDR2 is YYNGEE. V was shortened by 3 bases and J by 8 bases, with 9 bases between the two germline ends. This CDR3 has 12 residues. The CDR3, as DNA: TGTGCCAGCAGCGGTGGATGGGATGAGCAGTTCTTC. Its protein is CASSGGWDEQFF. The full variable domain, in which reference TRBV9 and TRBJ2-1 provide the parts outside the CDR3, is DSGVTQTPKHLITATGQRVTLRCSPRSGDLSVYWYQQSLDQGLQFLIQYYNGEERAKGNILERFSAQQFPDLHSELNLSSLELGDSALYFCASSGGWDEQFFGPGTRLTVL.

This clonotype showed up just a few times. The chain carries TRBV19 and TRBJ2-2, with TRBD1 identical over 11 bases. CDR3 size: 15 residues. Trimming at V came to 9 bases and at J to 5 bases, leaving 8 bases not matched to a gene. Germline V gene data show CDR1 as LNHDA and CDR2 as SQIVND (reference sequence). The CDR3 loop is CASASRDRGTGELFF. The CDR3 DNA reads as TGTGCCAGCGCCTCCCGGGACAGGGGGACCGGGGAGCTGTTTTTT.

The J gene is TRBJ2-7, the V gene TRBV13; TRBD1 or TRBD2 may be the D gene (5 bases each). The CDR3 consists of 14 residues. CDR1 is PRHDT, CDR2 FYEKMQ, per germline (reference sequence). The V and J ends lost 5 bases and 0 bases respectively, with 11 bases between them. CDR3 protein: CASSESGSSYEQYF. The DNA for the CDR3 is TGTGCCAGCAGCGAGTCAGGGAGCTCCTACGAGCAGTACTTC. Together with reference TRBV13 and TRBJ2-7, the CDR3 gives the full variable domain: AAGVIQSPRHLIKEKRETATLKCYPIPRHDTVYWYQQGPGQDPQFLISFYEKMQSDKGSIPDRFSAQQFSDYHSELNMSSLELGDSALYFCASSESGSSYEQYFGPGTRLTVT.

The chain uses TRBV10-3 and TRBJ2-3; no firm D call. This CDR3 region has 13 residues. With 7 bases removed from V and 0 bases from J, the gap between germline ends came to 8 bases. Per the germline V gene, CDR1 is ENHRY and CDR2 is SYGVKD. The CDR3 nucleotides are TGTGCCATCACTACCGAAAGCACAGATACGCAGTATTTT. It yields the protein CAITTESTDTQYF.

This chain uses TRBV7-6 with TRBJ2-7, with 7 bases fitting TRBD2. The CDR3 totals 14 residues. V gave up 1 base and J gave up 4 bases; unmatched junction bases: 4. Germline V gives CDR1 SGHVS, CDR2 FNYEAQ. The CDR3 nucleotides read TGTGCCAGCAGCTTAGACGGGAGGTTGTACGAGCAGTACTTC. Its protein product is CASSLDGRLYEQYF.

The rearrangement uses TRBV29-1 and TRBJ1-2, with D uncertain. The V gene's germline CDR1 is SQVTM and CDR2 ANQGSEA. The germline V and J ends were trimmed by 4 bases and 1 base, with 4 bases remaining between them. The CDR3 is 11 residues long. CDR3 region: CSVGLNYGYTF. The CDR3 DNA follows: TGCAGCGTTGGACTTAACTATGGCTACACCTTC.

This clonotype has a handful of counts. The CDR3 loop is CASSRDPGMEQYF. DNA of the CDR3: TGTGCCAGCAGCCGGGACCCAGGCATGGAGCAGTACTTC. V gene TRBV7-6 combines with J gene TRBJ2-7; D tentatively reads TRBD1 or TRBD2 (5 bases each). The V and J ends lost 5 bases and 7 bases respectively, with 15 bases between them. The germline CDR1 and CDR2 sequences are SGHVS and FNYEAQ. The CDR3 extends over 13 amino acids.

This chain uses TRBV2 with TRBJ2-7; D is unresolved. V lost 1 base and J lost 3, with 4 bases in between. CDR1 is SNHLY and CDR2 is FYNNEI in the germline V gene. This CDR3 contains 12 residues. The CDR3 DNA sequence: TGTGCCAGCAGTGAAGTCCGCTACGAGCAGTACTTC. It is translated as CASSEVRYEQYF.

The chain joins TRBV19 to TRBJ2-3, with D hard to call. This CDR3 has 13 amino acids. Germline CDR1 is LNHDA and CDR2 is SQIVND (reference sequence). The V end was cut by 9 bases, the J end by 0 bases, with 10 bases between. The CDR3: CASSLPSTDTQYF. In nucleotides, the CDR3 is TGTGCCAGCAGCTTACCAAGCACAGATACGCAGTATTTT.

A few counts support this clonotype. The rearrangement links TRBV15 to TRBJ1-1, with D perhaps TRBD1 (6 bases). The CDR3 contains 12 residues. V was clipped by 1 base and J by 9 bases, with 9 bases between them. The germline gives CDR1 LNHNV, CDR2 YYDKDF (reference sequence). In nucleotides, the CDR3 is TGTGCCACCAGCAGAGTGGACAGCCAAGCTTTCTTT. Translated: CATSRVDSQAFF.

This chain connects TRBV7-9 to TRBJ1-1, with D possibly matching TRBD1 (5 bases). The CDR3 is made up of 15 amino acids. V lost 6 bases to trimming and J lost 2 bases, with 16 bases between them. Per the germline V gene, CDR1 is SEHNR and CDR2 is FQNEAQ (reference sequence). As DNA, the CDR3 is TGTGCCAGCAGTCAAGGACATTCCGGTAACACTGAAGCTTTCTTT. Its translation is CASSQGHSGNTEAFF.

This clonotype was seen a few times. At one boundary the junction diverges from the germline segment, which might be a read error. The chain employs TRBV2 and TRBJ1-6; D may be TRBD1 (5 bases). From germline, CDR1 is SNHLY and CDR2 FYNNEI. The CDR3 length is 12 residues. In DNA, the CDR3 is TGCGTTGGTGGAGAGGGACGTTCACCCCTCCACTTT. Translation: CVGGEGRSPLHF. Using reference TRBV2 and TRBJ1-6 for the parts outside the CDR3, the full variable domain is EPEVTQTPSHQVTQMGQEVILRCVPISNHLYFYWYRQILGQKVEFLVSFYNNEISEKSEIFDDQFSVERPDGSNFTLKIRSTKLEDSAMYFCVGGEGRSPLHFGNGTRLTVT.

There are many counts of this clonotype. This chain joins TRBV5-1 and TRBJ2-1; TRBD2 matches at 7 bases. The V gene end was trimmed by 3 bases and the J gene end by 7 bases; junction bases not matched to a gene: 4. CDR3 length equals 13 residues. Germline V gene lookup returns CDR1 SGHRS and CDR2 YFSETQ. The chain's CDR3 is CASSSGGTNEQFF. DNA for the CDR3: TGCGCCAGCAGCTCCGGGGGGACGAATGAGCAGTTCTTC.

The gene calls are TRBV19 and TRBJ2-2; 14 nucleotides line up with TRBD2. With V trimmed by 8 bases and J by 9 bases, 5 bases remained unmatched. The CDR3 runs 14 residues. CDR1 is LNHDA and CDR2 is SQIVND in the germline V gene (reference sequence). For the CDR3, the DNA is TGTGCCAGTTACGGGACTAGCGGGAGAAGGGAGCTGTTTTTT. Residues: CASYGTSGRRELFF.